The next 4 T cell receptor beta chains were all read from a single sample in a study of blood T cell repertoires in COVID-19. Libraries were prepared by immunoSEQ multiplex PCR; TCRdb keeps only in-frame clonotypes and omits some of them. The sample holds under 95,000 clones, under 95% seen once. Input material: peripheral blood. All receptors come from a woman between 50 and 59 years old in a cohort sampled during active COVID-19.

This clone was seen just once. V and J are TRBV24-1 and TRBJ2-7; D possibly corresponds to TRBD2 (6 bases). V shed 4 bases and J shed 3 bases, with 12 bases lying between them. There are 14 residues in the CDR3. Germline CDR1 and CDR2: KGHDR and SFDVKD. CDR3 in DNA: TGTGCCACCAGTGAGGGTCCGGGGGACTACGAGCAGTACTTC. Protein product: CATSEGPGDYEQYF.

The genes are TRBV2 and TRBJ2-7; TRBD1 matches 7 bases. The V and J ends lost 11 bases and 0 bases, in that order; junction bases with no gene match: 4. The CDR3 extends over 12 amino acids. CDR1 and CDR2 from the germline V gene are SNHLY and FYNNEI. The CDR3 reads CAGGQASYEQYF. CDR3 nucleotide sequence: TGTGCCGGCGGACAGGCCTCCTACGAGCAGTACTTC.

V and J are TRBV12-3 or TRBV12-4 and TRBJ2-3; 8 bases are a match to TRBD1. This CDR3 is 12 amino acids long. Trimming at V came to 6 bases and at J to 9 bases, leaving 5 bases not matched to a gene. This chain's CDR3 is CASRYPGGTQYF. CDR3 nucleotides: TGTGCCAGCAGGTACCCAGGGGGCACGCAGTATTTT.

This chain uses TRBV20-1 with TRBJ2-1, with D perhaps TRBD2 (5 bases). The CDR3 is 11 residues long. From germline, CDR1 is DFQATT and CDR2 SNEGSKA (reference sequence). Trimming shortened V by 5 bases and J by 10 bases, and 12 bases separated the two germline ends. The CDR3 nucleotides are TGCAGTGCTCGGCCGGGGAAAGAGCAGTTCTTC. The encoded protein is CSARPGKEQFF.